This T cell receptor (beta chain) was sequenced during a study of technical replicates of blood from a few donors. Only in-frame clones appear in the TCRdb table, and some are missing; sequencing was by immunoSEQ multiplex PCR. The repertoire holds about 66,000 clones, around 87% seen once, with about 4.7% in the top ten. V was pared by 6 bases and J by 3 bases, with 8 bases between. Germline-derived CDR1 and CDR2 are DFQATT and SNEGSKA (reference sequence). This CDR3 has 11 residues. V is TRBV20-1 and J is TRBJ1-2; no clear D gene. The material sequenced was PBMCs. This clonotype was sampled from a human donor in good health. Some clones in this sample may be carry-over from other donors' samples. CDR3 protein: CSAEGDYGYTF. CDR3 DNA: TGCAGTGCCGAGGGAGACTATGGCTACACCTTC.